The clone carrying this TCR beta chain appeared a few times. What it binds is unknown. TCR beta CDR3 sequences were amplified from RNA transcripts. First-round RT-PCR with HTBI primers amplified the TCR CDR3 region. Each CDR3 protein gets one entry after TCRdb re-called the multiplex PCR reads with MiXCR. This repertoire shows some 760,000 distinct CDR3 sequences, 12% to 15% found once; its top ten account for 10%. Fresh peripheral blood, 8 to 10 ml, was the source of the PBMCs. This record belongs to a study of T cells in Graves' hyperthyroidism and ophthalmopathy. Across the study: At the time of initial diagnosis and before any treatment, peripheral blood was collected. Regarding the study as a whole: Ophthalmopathy got predicted by the model a median 6.5 months before its onset. Researchers found most expanded thyroid clonotypes above 0.001 in blood as well.

Germline V gene data show CDR1 as SEHNR and CDR2 as FQNEAQ (reference sequence). The J segment lost 0 bases and the V segment lost 2 bases, leaving 18 bases of the junction unmatched. This CDR3 has 21 amino acids. This chain connects TRBV7-9 to TRBJ1-4, with TRBD1 matching 7 bases. This receptor was taken from a woman aged 18-29 years with Graves' hyperthyroidism. The sample was blood. The chain's CDR3 is CASSLSQSKGDREPTNEKLFF. In DNA form, the CDR3 reads TGTGCCAGCAGCTTATCCCAAAGTAAGGGGGACAGAGAACCAACTAATGAAAAACTGTTTTTT.